The clone carrying this TCR beta chain was detected ten times or more. Its cognate antigen is unknown. These data come from a study of neurological immune-mediated disorders. Whole-study findings and limits: Expansion of TCR clones was greatest in HTLV-1-associated myelopathy and smallest in multiple sclerosis, where it fell below that of healthy controls.

In TCRdb, the 5' RACE reads were re-called with MiXCR into one record per CDR3 protein. The sample includes roughly 80,000 distinct CDR3 sequences, 10% of them seen just once. This CDR3 spans 15 amino acids. The J segment lost 1 base and the V segment lost 3 bases, leaving 3 bases of the junction unmatched. Germline V gene lookup returns CDR1 MNHNS and CDR2 SASEGT. Unsorted libraries used 2 million PBMCs kept at -80 degrees C. V usage is TRBV6-1 and J usage is TRBJ2-5; 9 nucleotides match TRBD1. The TCR sequence derives from a man aged 35 to 55 in good health. The sequencing sample was made of PBMCs. The CDR3 loop is CASSEDRGIQETQYF. The CDR3 DNA is TGTGCCAGCAGTGAGGACAGGGGTATCCAAGAGACCCAGTACTTC.